This TCR beta chain was sequenced in a study of naive and memory T cell subsets. An equimolar mix of two oligonucleotides served as the beta constant-region primer for TRBC1 and TRBC2. Nested alpha and beta constant-region primers with the SP2 primer drove four PCR rounds on ligated cDNA. Using its own MiXCR run on the UMI-ligation and nested PCR reads, TCRdb lists one record per CDR3 protein. The sample lists around 27,000 distinct CDR3 sequences, about 10% seen once, with roughly 18% in the top ten. The CDR3 is 18 amino acids. The germline V gene encodes CDR1 SGHVS and CDR2 FNYEAQ. Losses at the gene ends were 3 bases for V and 6 bases for J; bases not matched to a gene: 11. This clonotype was recorded a few times. Its antigen is not identified. General observations from the study: There was no ground truth to check naive and memory subset results.

The sequencing input was effector memory CD4+ T cells from blood. Stated subset: effector memory, CD45RA- CD27-. The TCR originated in a human donor in good health. This rearrangement joins TRBV7-6 to TRBJ2-2; 12 bases are a match to TRBD1. DNA for the CDR3: TGTGCCAGCAGCTTCAATCCTCCGGGACAGGGGGCTGCCGGGGAGCTGTTTTTT. Translating it yields CASSFNPPGQGAAGELFF.